This TCR beta chain was captured in a study of cytotoxic CD8 clonotypes in ibrutinib-treated CLL. Repertoires were generated with immunoSEQ multiplex PCR, while TCRdb's copy carries only in-frame clones and drops some. Of some 50,000 clones listed, around 60% are singletons. The CDR3 runs 15 residues. V shed 5 bases and J shed 8 bases, with 24 bases lying between them. The V gene's germline CDR1 is SQVTM and CDR2 ANQGSEA. The chain joins TRBV29-1 to TRBJ1-2; D gene ambiguous. The sample here was PBMCs, taken after 24 months of ibrutinib treatment. This clonotype originated in a human donor with chronic lymphocytic leukemia. The CDR3 spells CSVRLSLSGSQGYTF. For the CDR3, the DNA is TGCAGCGTTAGGCTAAGCCTTAGCGGTTCGCAGGGCTACACCTTC. Based on the CDR3 plus reference TRBV29-1 and TRBJ1-2, the full variable domain is SAVISQKPSRDICQRGTSLTIQCQVDSQVTMMFWYRQQPGQSLTLIATANQGSEATYESGFVIDKFPISRPNLTFSTLTVSNMSPEDSSIYLCSVRLSLSGSQGYTFGSGTRLTVV.